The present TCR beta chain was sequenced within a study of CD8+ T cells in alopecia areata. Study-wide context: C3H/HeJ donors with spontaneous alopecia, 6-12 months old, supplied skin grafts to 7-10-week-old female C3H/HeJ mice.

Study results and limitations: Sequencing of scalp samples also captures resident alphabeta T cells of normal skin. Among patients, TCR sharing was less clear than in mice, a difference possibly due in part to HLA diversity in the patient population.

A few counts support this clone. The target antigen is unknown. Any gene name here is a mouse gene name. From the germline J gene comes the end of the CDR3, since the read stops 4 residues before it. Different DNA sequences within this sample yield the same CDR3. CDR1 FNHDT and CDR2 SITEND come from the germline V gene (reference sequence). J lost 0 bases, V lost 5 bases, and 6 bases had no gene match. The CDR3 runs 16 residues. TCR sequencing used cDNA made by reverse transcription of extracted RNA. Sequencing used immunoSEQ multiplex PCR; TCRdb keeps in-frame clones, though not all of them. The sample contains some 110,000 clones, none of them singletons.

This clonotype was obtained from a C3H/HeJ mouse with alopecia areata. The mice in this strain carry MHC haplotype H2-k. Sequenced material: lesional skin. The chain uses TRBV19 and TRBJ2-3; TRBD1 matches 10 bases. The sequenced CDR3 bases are TGTGCCAGCAGCCCTAGGGACAGGGGTAGTGCAGAA. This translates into CASSPRDRGSAE. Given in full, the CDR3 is CASSPRDRGSAETLYF.